Presented here are 8 T cell receptor beta chains from one specimen sequenced in a study of tissue T cells after allogeneic stem cell transplantation. The data were produced by immunoSEQ multiplex PCR, yet TCRdb's version contains in-frame clones alone and is incomplete. In the table there are tens of thousands of clones, 85% of which are singletons. The sample consisted of blood, taken before transplantation. The receptor set was obtained from a woman aged 18-49 years who later had graft-versus-host disease after an allogeneic stem cell transplant.

J is TRBJ2-1 and V is TRBV7-9; 8 nucleotides align to TRBD1. The CDR3 covers 13 residues. The ends lost 5 bases at V and 6 bases at J; junction bases unmatched: 3. CDR1 and CDR2 (germline): SEHNR, FQNEAQ (reference sequence). In DNA, the CDR3 is TGTGCCAGCAGCCCCGGACAGGGCAATGAGCAGTTCTTC. This sequence encodes CASSPGQGNEQFF.

The chain carries TRBV27 and TRBJ1-5; TRBD1 is a possible D gene (5 bases). CDR1 and CDR2 (germline): MNHEY, SMNVEV (reference sequence). The V end was cut by 0 bases, the J end by 9 bases, with 15 bases between. This CDR3 spans 15 amino acids. CDR3 amino acids: CASSLSGTASGPQHF. The CDR3 DNA is TGTGCCAGCAGTTTATCCGGGACGGCCTCAGGGCCCCAGCATTTT.

The rearrangement joins TRBV28 to TRBJ1-1; TRBD1 is a possible D gene (5 bases). This CDR3 comprises 15 residues. The V gene's germline CDR1 is MDHEN and CDR2 SYDVKM. V gave up 6 bases and J gave up 4 bases, with 18 bases separating them. CDR3 sequence reads: CASREKVGTSTEAFF. Written as DNA, the CDR3 is TGTGCCAGCAGGGAGAAGGTGGGGACGAGCACTGAAGCTTTCTTT.

This chain links TRBV29-1 with TRBJ2-1, with TRBD1 identical over 8 bases. The CDR3 sequence is 14 residues long. The V segment lost 7 bases and the J segment 5 bases; nucleotides outside the gene matches: 10. Per the germline V gene, CDR1 is SQVTM and CDR2 is ANQGSEA. The CDR3 nucleotides are TGCAGCGCCCAGGGGGCGGGTCAAAACAATGAGCAGTTCTTC. Translated: CSAQGAGQNNEQFF.

Written as DNA, the CDR3 is TGTGCCAGCAGTTACTCCGGGGGCGACTATGGCTACACCTTC. Its protein is CASSYSGGDYGYTF. The chain links TRBV6-5 to TRBJ1-2; a weak D match, TRBD1 (6 bases). The CDR3 length is 14 residues. Germline CDR1 reads MNHEY; CDR2 reads SVGAGI. V was clipped by 0 bases and J by 3 bases, with 8 bases between them.

By proportion, this clone is large. J is TRBJ1-6 and V is TRBV6-4, with D possibly TRBD1 on 6 matching bases. This CDR3 has 15 amino acids. Trimming removed 6 bases from V and 5 bases from J, with 14 bases in between. CDR1 is MRHNA, CDR2 SNTAGT, per germline. CDR3 DNA sequence: TGTGCCAGCAGCCCCGAGGGGGGGGATAATTCACCCCTCCACTTT. It specifies CASSPEGGDNSPLHF.

This clone was found a few times. The gene calls are TRBV2 and TRBJ1-5; TRBD1 aligns across 8 bases. V trimming: 6 bases; J trimming: 0 bases; junction bases outside the gene matches: 7. This CDR3 region has 16 residues. The germline CDR1 and CDR2 sequences are SNHLY and FYNNEI. The DNA of the CDR3 is TGTGCCAGCAGCACCGGGACAGGTTATAGCAATCAGCCCCAGCATTTT. As protein: CASSTGTGYSNQPQHF.

V gene TRBV6-4 combines with J gene TRBJ2-1, with a tentative D call TRBD2 (7 bases). The CDR3 spans 15 residues. V was shortened by 0 bases and J by 8 bases, with 14 bases between the two germline ends. Germline CDR1 and CDR2: MRHNA and SNTAGT. CDR3 loop: CASSDSAGASHEQFF. The CDR3 DNA reads as TGTGCCAGCAGTGACTCCGCGGGGGCCAGCCATGAGCAGTTCTTC.